The following is a T cell receptor beta chain sequence with its context. Its target is not known. This specimen comes from a study of T-cell memory formation after mild COVID-19. The study's findings and limits: Later expanders leaned toward CD4+, whereas clones contracting from day 15 to 85 were balanced CD4/CD8.

V was pared by 6 bases and J by 6 bases, with 16 bases between. This CDR3 has 14 amino acids. Germline CDR1 SGHRS, CDR2 YFSETQ. Barcoded TCR alpha and TCR beta cDNA libraries with UMIs came from 5'RACE using constant-segment primers. Each CDR3 protein gets one entry after TCRdb re-called the 5' RACE reads with MiXCR. The sample includes roughly 200,000 distinct CDR3 sequences, around 8.8% of them seen just once. This sequence joins TRBV5-1 and TRBJ2-1; D may correspond to TRBD1 or TRBD2 (5 bases each). The receptor's source is a young man who had mild COVID-19 (a few samples of this study predate the infection). Cell type and time point are not known. The sequenced material came from PBMCs or a T cell subset sorted from them (not recorded which). CDR3 sequence reads: CASIPGPPGNEQFF. The CDR3 DNA follows: TGCGCCAGCATCCCGGGGCCCCCCGGCAATGAGCAGTTCTTC.